This T cell receptor (beta chain) originates from a study of T cells in Graves' hyperthyroidism and ophthalmopathy. The germline CDR1 and CDR2 sequences are MNHNS and SASEGT. V gave up 4 bases and J gave up 7 bases; unmatched junction bases: 7. CDR3 size: 15 residues. TCR beta CDR3 regions were amplified from RNA. In the first-round RT-PCR of the TCR CDR3, the HTBI primer set was used. In TCRdb, the multiplex PCR reads were re-called with MiXCR into one record per CDR3 protein. Among 350,000 or so distinct CDR3 sequences listed, roughly 18% were seen once. In the case of this clonotype: Its antigen is as yet unknown.

Points from the study as a whole: Ophthalmopathy was distinguished from stable hyperthyroidism by 13 V-J signatures.

The sequence derives from a woman aged 45 to 65 with Graves' hyperthyroidism. V usage is TRBV6-1 and J usage is TRBJ1-2, with 12 bases matching TRBD1. Sequenced: blood. Here the CDR3 reads CASSAPGQGASGYTF. As DNA, the CDR3 is TGTGCCAGCAGTGCCCCGGGACAGGGGGCAAGTGGCTACACCTTC.